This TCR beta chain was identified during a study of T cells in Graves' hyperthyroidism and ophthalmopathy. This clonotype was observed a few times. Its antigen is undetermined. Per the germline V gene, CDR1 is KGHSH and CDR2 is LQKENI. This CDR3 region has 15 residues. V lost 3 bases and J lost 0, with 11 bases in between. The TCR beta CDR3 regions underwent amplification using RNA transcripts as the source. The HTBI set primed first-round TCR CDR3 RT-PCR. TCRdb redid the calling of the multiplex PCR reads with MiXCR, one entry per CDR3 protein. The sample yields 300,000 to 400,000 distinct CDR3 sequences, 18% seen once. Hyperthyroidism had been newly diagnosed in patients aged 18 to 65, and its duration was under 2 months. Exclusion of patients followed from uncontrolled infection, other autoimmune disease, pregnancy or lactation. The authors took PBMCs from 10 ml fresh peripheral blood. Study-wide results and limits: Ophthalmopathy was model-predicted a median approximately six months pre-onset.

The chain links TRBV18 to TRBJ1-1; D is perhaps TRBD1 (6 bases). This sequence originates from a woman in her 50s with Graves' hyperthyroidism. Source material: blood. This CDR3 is CASSPSRDMNTEAFF. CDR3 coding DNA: TGTGCCAGCTCACCCTCTCGGGACATGAACACTGAAGCTTTCTTT.